This T cell receptor beta chain appears in the sequencing data of a study of cytomegalovirus exposure and HLA in healthy donors. This clone was seen just once. The PCR was carried out with 60 Vbeta primers and 13 Jbeta primers. Using immunoSEQ multiplex PCR, the repertoire was profiled, and TCRdb retains in-frame clones only, with some absent. This sample has about 130,000 clones, with around 70% found just once. This clonotype originated in a woman aged 60-70 years in good health and CMV-seropositive. Sequencing was carried out using PBMCs.

The CDR3: CASREPDTQYF. The CDR3 coding sequence is TGCGCCAGCAGGGAGCCAGATACGCAGTATTTT. The J gene is TRBJ2-3, the V gene TRBV23-1; D is undetermined. Being an ORF, TRBV23-1 has a function that is uncertain. The V gene lost 6 bases and the J gene lost 4 bases, with 5 bases spanning the gap. This CDR3 spans 11 amino acids.